Listed here are 13 T cell receptor beta chains from one sample, sequenced in a study of spatial heterogeneity in lung cancer. The sample's time point: blood at routine non-recurrence follow-up after resection. TCRdb processed the 5' RACE reads anew with MiXCR; each CDR3 protein has one entry. The sample yields about 10,000 distinct CDR3 sequences, about 25% seen once. The specimen comprised PBMCs, sampled at follow-up. The receptors shown here come from a female donor with early-stage non-small cell lung cancer.

The gene calls are TRBV5-6 and TRBJ2-7; D is perhaps TRBD2 (6 bases). Per germline, CDR1 SGHDT and CDR2 YYEEEE. V dropped 2 bases and J dropped 9 bases, with 15 bases sitting between them. CDR3 size: 13 residues. CDR3 amino acids: CASSFPPGRSQYF. CDR3 bases: TGTGCCAGCAGCTTTCCCCCCGGGAGATCGCAGTACTTC.

The rearrangement uses TRBV10-1 and TRBJ1-1; perhaps TRBD1 as D (5 bases). Germline V lookup: CDR1 WNHNN, CDR2 SYGVQD (reference sequence). CDR3 length equals 14 residues. Trimming took off 6 bases at V and 0 bases at J, with 11 bases between the two ends. CDR3 residues: CASRQGVMNTEAFF. In DNA form, the CDR3 reads TGCGCCAGCAGGCAGGGCGTCATGAACACTGAAGCTTTCTTT.

The V gene is TRBV18, the J gene TRBJ2-3; tentatively, D is TRBD1 (5 bases). Trimming took off 10 bases at V and 0 bases at J, with 14 bases between the two ends. This CDR3 has 14 amino acids. Germline CDR1 is KGHSH and CDR2 is LQKENI. CDR3 sequence: CANARDSSTDTQYF. In nucleotides, the CDR3 is TGTGCCAACGCCAGGGATTCTAGCACAGATACGCAGTATTTT.

This rearrangement joins TRBV7-9 to TRBJ2-3; 9 bases match TRBD1. The CDR3 sequence is 17 residues long. CDR1 and CDR2 (germline): SEHNR, FQNEAQ (reference sequence). V shed 4 bases, J shed 2 bases, and the junction held 10 bases outside the gene matches. In DNA, the CDR3 is TGTGCCAGCAGCTCCTGGACAGGGGAGAAGGACACAGATACGCAGTATTTT. Its translation is CASSSWTGEKDTDTQYF.

The rearrangement uses TRBV20-1 and TRBJ2-3; TRBD1 agrees at 7 bases. J gave up 4 bases and V 4 bases, and 5 bases lay outside the gene matches. The CDR3 is made up of 13 amino acids. Germline-derived CDR1 and CDR2 are DFQATT and SNEGSKA (reference sequence). CDR3 residues: CSAIRQGADTQYF. Here the CDR3 DNA reads TGCAGTGCTATCCGGCAGGGGGCAGATACGCAGTATTTT.

In this sample, this clonotype is medium-sized. The chain has TRBV7-2 and TRBJ2-3; 15 bases map to TRBD2. The CDR3 spans 17 residues. Germline assignment: CDR1 SGHTA and CDR2 FQGNSA. Trimming cost V 5 bases and J 6 bases; bases outside gene matches: 9. CDR3 amino acids: CASSPAGLAGGVDTQYF. The CDR3 DNA reads as TGTGCCAGCAGCCCTGCCGGACTAGCGGGAGGGGTGGATACGCAGTATTTT.

The chain employs TRBV7-2 and TRBJ2-2; D is unclear. The CDR3 consists of 11 residues. With 3 bases removed from V and 5 bases from J, the gap between germline ends came to 1 base. The germline CDR1 and CDR2 sequences are SGHTA and FQGNSA. For the CDR3, the DNA is TGTGCCAGCAGCTTTACCGGGGAGCTGTTTTTT. Translation gives CASSFTGELFF.

By sample fraction, this clonotype is medium-sized. V is TRBV7-9 and J is TRBJ2-1; the D gene is possibly TRBD2 (5 bases). V lost 11 bases and J 0 bases, leaving 20 bases between the germline ends. This CDR3 has 16 amino acids. The germline CDR1 and CDR2 sequences are SEHNR and FQNEAQ (reference sequence). CDR3 sequence: CAVKEGPGSSYNEQFF. CDR3 coding DNA: TGTGCCGTAAAAGAGGGTCCGGGGTCCTCCTACAATGAGCAGTTCTTC.

The rearrangement links TRBV4-1 to TRBJ2-1, with D tentatively TRBD1 or TRBD2 (5 bases each). Germline CDR1 MGHRA, CDR2 YSYEKL. This CDR3 has 15 amino acids. V was pared by 6 bases and J by 5 bases, with 17 bases between. The CDR3 DNA is TGCGCCAGCAGGTTTCATACGGGGCGAAACAATGAGCAGTTCTTC. It specifies CASRFHTGRNNEQFF.

This clonotype showed up just once. The genes are TRBV29-1 and TRBJ1-4, with a tentative D call TRBD1 (5 bases). CDR1 and CDR2 (germline): SQVTM, ANQGSEA. The CDR3 runs to 13 residues. Trimming left V 6 bases short and J 8 bases short, with 16 bases between. The CDR3 DNA follows: TGCAGCGTCGCAGGACAAGGAGAGGAAAAACTGTTTTTT. Protein product: CSVAGQGEEKLFF.

The sample holds a few counts of this clonotype. The chain couples TRBV6-5 to TRBJ2-1; the match to TRBD2 covers 14 bases. V was pared by 5 bases and J by 6 bases, with 12 bases of the junction left unmatched. The CDR3 extends over 18 amino acids. Germline V gene lookup returns CDR1 MNHEY and CDR2 SVGAGI. The CDR3 nucleotides are TGTGCCAGCAGTCCTCAAGGGACTAGCGGGAGTGTAGGCAATGAGCAGTTCTTC. Residues: CASSPQGTSGSVGNEQFF.

V gene TRBV5-1 combines with J gene TRBJ1-5, with unresolved D. V lost 0 bases and J lost 3, with 4 bases in between. CDR1 is SGHRS and CDR2 is YFSETQ in the germline V gene. CDR3 length: 13 residues. The CDR3 coding sequence is TGCGCCAGCAGCTTGGGCAACAATCAGCCCCAGCATTTT. As protein: CASSLGNNQPQHF. Full variable domain (rest looked up from reference TRBV5-1 and TRBJ1-5): KAGVTQTPRYLIKTRGQQVTLSCSPISGHRSVSWYQQTPGQGLQFLFEYFSETQRNKGNFPGRFSGRQFSNSRSEMNVSTLELGDSALYLCASSLGNNQPQHFGDGTRLSIL.

The V call is TRBV19, the J call TRBJ2-2, with D unclear. The CDR3 length is 15 residues. V was trimmed by 6 bases and J by 0 bases, leaving 11 bases between them. Germline assignment: CDR1 LNHDA and CDR2 SQIVND (reference sequence). For the CDR3, the DNA is TGTGCCAGTAGCCCCAGGACGACGAACACCGGGGAGCTGTTTTTT. Its translation: CASSPRTTNTGELFF.